Many counts were recorded for the clone carrying this T cell receptor beta chain. The source of the sample is a study of Ad26.COV2.S vaccination and SARS-CoV-2 variants. For the study at large: The COV1001 Ad26.COV2.S trial arm included the donor. Into the muscle, Ad26.COV2.S was dosed once or twice, 56 days apart.

With 1 base removed from V and 3 bases from J, the gap between germline ends came to 18 bases. The CDR3 extends over 17 amino acids. Germline CDR1 MGHDK, CDR2 SYGVNS. The assay was immunoSEQ multiplex PCR, and TCRdb's table has in-frame clones only and misses some. The table shows approximately 420,000 clones, with around 89% occurring only once. The treatment: 15 to 20 received Ad26.COV2.S at low or high dose, single or two shots; five or six received placebo; per-sample allocation not given. Sampling occurred on day 63 after the first vaccine or placebo injection. Here the sequenced sample was peripheral blood, taken in a trial of Ad26.COV2.S vaccine versus placebo. The gene calls are TRBV25-1 and TRBJ1-2; possibly TRBD1 for D (6 bases). This clonotype originated in a person between 18 and 65 years old who received the Ad26.COV2.S COVID-19 vaccine or a placebo. The CDR3 here is CASSEWGRSGTDYGYTF. CDR3 DNA: TGTGCCAGCAGTGAATGGGGGCGTTCAGGGACGGACTATGGCTACACCTTC.